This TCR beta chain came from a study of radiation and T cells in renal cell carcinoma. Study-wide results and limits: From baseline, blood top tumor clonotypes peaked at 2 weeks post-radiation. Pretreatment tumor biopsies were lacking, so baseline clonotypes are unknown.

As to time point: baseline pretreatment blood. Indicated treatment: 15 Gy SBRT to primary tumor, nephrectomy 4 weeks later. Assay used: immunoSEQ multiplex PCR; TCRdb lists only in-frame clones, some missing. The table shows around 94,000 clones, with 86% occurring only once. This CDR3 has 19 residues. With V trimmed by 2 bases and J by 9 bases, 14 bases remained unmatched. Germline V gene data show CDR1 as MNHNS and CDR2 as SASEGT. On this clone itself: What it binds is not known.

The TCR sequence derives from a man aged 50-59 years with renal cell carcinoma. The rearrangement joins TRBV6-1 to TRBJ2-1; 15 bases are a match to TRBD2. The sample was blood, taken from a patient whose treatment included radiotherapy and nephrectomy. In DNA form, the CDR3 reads TGTGCCAGCAGTGAATACGGGACTAGCGGGAGGCCCGTGGAGTTTGAGCAGTTCTTC. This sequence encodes CASSEYGTSGRPVEFEQFF.